These T cell receptor beta chains were read from a single sample in a study of blood T cell repertoires in COVID-19. This table comes from immunoSEQ multiplex PCR, and its TCRdb copy is limited to in-frame clones, with some not included. Of roughly 140,000 clones listed, 70% to 90% were seen once; the top ten hold about 3%. The sequenced material came from peripheral blood. The receptors stem from a woman aged 40 to 55 with active or convalescent COVID-19. CDR3s leave out the opening cysteine and the closing phenylalanine or tryptophan. Expanded clones get a size class; other rows say once, few or many, or leave the size out.

j_call clone_size v_call cdr3_aa
TRBJ1-6 . TRBV19 ASSFGGQGAPPLH
TRBJ1-1 . TRBV11-2 ASSPGTARGAF
TRBJ1-5 . TRBV21-1 ASKISYGRAIVPSNQPQH
TRBJ2-5 . TRBV10-3 AISASRGETQY
TRBJ2-7 . TRBV7-2 ASSPVLAGGRRY
TRBJ2-7 once TRBV3-1/TRBV3-2 ASTQRGQVPYEQY
TRBJ1-1 once TRBV12-3/TRBV12-4 ASSLDGGKAF
TRBJ2-3 . TRBV5-1 ASKLGQGADTQY
TRBJ1-5 . TRBV5-5 ASSLDRGLNQPQH
TRBJ1-2 . TRBV5-1 ASSPDSWYGYT
TRBJ2-3 . TRBV27 ASSVADTQY
TRBJ2-7 . TRBV28 ASSLISAGDYEQY
TRBJ2-2 once TRBV19 VTRRTGTNTGELF
TRBJ1-1 . TRBV19 ASSARTAGSTEAF
TRBJ2-2 . TRBV28 ASSFPGFPGELF
TRBJ2-3 . TRBV9 ASSVVFSTSGGPDTQY
TRBJ2-2 . TRBV2 ASSDPIDRTNTGELF
TRBJ1-2 . TRBV7-2 ASSSLDSIHYGYT
TRBJ1-3 once TRBV7-6 ASSFLETGVVNSGNTIY
TRBJ1-4 . TRBV30 AWNKGDATNEKLF
TRBJ1-5 . TRBV19 ASSGLDRGRGQPQH
TRBJ1-2 . TRBV7-9 ASSLVGTGELYT